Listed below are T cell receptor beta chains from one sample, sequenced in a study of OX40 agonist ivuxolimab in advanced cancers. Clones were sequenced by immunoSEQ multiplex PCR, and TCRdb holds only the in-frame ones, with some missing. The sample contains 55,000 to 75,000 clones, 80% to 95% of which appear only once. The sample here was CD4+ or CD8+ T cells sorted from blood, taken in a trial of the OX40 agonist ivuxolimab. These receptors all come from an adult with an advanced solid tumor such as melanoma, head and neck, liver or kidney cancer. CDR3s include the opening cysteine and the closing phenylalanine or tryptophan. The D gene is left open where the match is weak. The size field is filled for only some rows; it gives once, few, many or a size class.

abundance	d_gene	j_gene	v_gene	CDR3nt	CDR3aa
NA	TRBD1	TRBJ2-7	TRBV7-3	TGTGCCAGCAGCCAACAGGGGGGTCTCTACGAGCAGTACTTC	CASSQQGGLYEQYF
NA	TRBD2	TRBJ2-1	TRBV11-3	TGTGCCAGCACCCTGGGGGCGGGGGGAAAATACAATGAGCAGTTCTTC	CASTLGAGGKYNEQFF
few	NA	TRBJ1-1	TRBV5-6	TGTGCCAGCAGCCGCAGGGAGAACACTGAAGCTTTCTTT	CASSRRENTEAFF
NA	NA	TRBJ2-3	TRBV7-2	TGTGCCAGCAGCTTAGAAGGGAGTAGCACAGATACGCAGTATTTT	CASSLEGSSTDTQYF
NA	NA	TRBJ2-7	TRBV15	TGTGCCACCAGCATTCACCCGGGACTCCCCGCCTACGAGCAGTACTTC	CATSIHPGLPAYEQYF
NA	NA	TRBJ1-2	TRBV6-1	TGTGCCAGCCTGAAGGACAGTCTCAACTATGGCTACACCTTC	CASLKDSLNYGYTF
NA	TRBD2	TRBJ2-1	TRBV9	TGTGCCAGCAGCGTCCGACTAGCGGGGGGGCGGGATGAGCAGTTCTTC	CASSVRLAGGRDEQFF
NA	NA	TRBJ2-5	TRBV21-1	TGTGCCAGCAGCATGGCGACTAGCGGGATACAAGAGACCCAGTACTTC	CASSMATSGIQETQYF
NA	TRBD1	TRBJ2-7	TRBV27	TGTGCCAGCAGCAGAGCAGGGGGCAGGTACGAGCAGTACTTC	CASSRAGGRYEQYF
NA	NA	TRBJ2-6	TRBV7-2	TGTGCCAGCAGCTTAGGGGGGGCTGGGGCCAACGTCCTGACTTTC	CASSLGGAGANVLTF
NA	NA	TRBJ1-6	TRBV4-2	TGTGCCAGCAGCCAATCACATAAAAATTCACCCCTCCACTTT	CASSQSHKNSPLHF
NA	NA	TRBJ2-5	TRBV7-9	TGTGCCAGCAGCTCCAGGGTGGGGGAAGAGACCCAGTACTTC	CASSSRVGEETQYF
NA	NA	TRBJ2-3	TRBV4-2	TGTGCCAGCAGCCAAGATCTGGGGCCCCGGGGGGATACGCAGTATTTT	CASSQDLGPRGDTQYF
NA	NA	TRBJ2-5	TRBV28	TGTGCCAGCAGTCCCCGTGGGATAAGTCGTGGGACCCAGTACTTC	CASSPRGISRGTQYF
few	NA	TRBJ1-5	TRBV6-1	TGTGCCAGCAGTGAATGGGTTCAGCCCCAGCATTTT	CASSEWVQPQHF
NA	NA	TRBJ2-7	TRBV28	TGTGCCAGCAGTCCGGCAGGGGCTTCAGGGGAGCAGTACTTC	CASSPAGASGEQYF
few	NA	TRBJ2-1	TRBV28	TGTGCCAGCAGGGGGTTCAATGAGCAGTTCTTC	CASRGFNEQFF
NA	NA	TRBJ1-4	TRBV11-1	TGTGCCAGCAGCCCCGGGACTGATCGAAAACTGTTTTTT	CASSPGTDRKLFF
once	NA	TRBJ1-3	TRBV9	TGTGCCAGCAGCGTAGGCAACTCTGGAAACACCATATATTTT	CASSVGNSGNTIYF
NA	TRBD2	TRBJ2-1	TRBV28	TGTGCCAGCAGCCCAAGTAGCGGGAGTCGGTTCAATGAGCAGTTCTTC	CASSPSSGSRFNEQFF
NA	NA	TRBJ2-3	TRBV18	TGTGCCAGCTCACCACCGGAAGGGGCCTGGGATACGCAGTATTTT	CASSPPEGAWDTQYF
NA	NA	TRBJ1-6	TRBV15	TGTGCCACCAGCAGAGCGGCAAATTCACCCCTCCACTTT	CATSRAANSPLHF
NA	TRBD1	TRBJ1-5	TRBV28	TGTGCCAGCAGTACAGGGGCGGTCAAACCCCAGCATTTT	CASSTGAVKPQHF
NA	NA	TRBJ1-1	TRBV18	TGTGCCAGCTCACCAGGGGAGGACACTGAAGCTTTCTTT	CASSPGEDTEAFF
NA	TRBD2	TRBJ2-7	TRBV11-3	TGTGCCAGCAGCTCCGTAGCGGGAGTCTACGAGCAGTACTTC	CASSSVAGVYEQYF
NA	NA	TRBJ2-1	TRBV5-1	TGCGCCAGCGCGATTAGCGGCTTCTCCTACAATGAGCAGTTCTTC	CASAISGFSYNEQFF
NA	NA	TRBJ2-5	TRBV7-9	TGTGCCAGCAGGTTAGGGGAAGGGGAGACCCAGTACTTC	CASRLGEGETQYF
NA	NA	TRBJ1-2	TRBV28	TGTGCCAGCAGTCCCTCACTAAGGCAAAACTATGGCTACACCTTC	CASSPSLRQNYGYTF
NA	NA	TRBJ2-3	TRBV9	TGTGCCAGCAGCGTAGGATCGACAGATACGCAGTATTTT	CASSVGSTDTQYF
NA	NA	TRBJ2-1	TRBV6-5	TGTGCCAGCAGTTCCTCTCTAGGGGGGGGACCGTTCTTC	CASSSSLGGGPFF
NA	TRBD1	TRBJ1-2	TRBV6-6	TGTGCCAGCAGTCGACAGGGTCCTACGTCCTATGGCTACACCTTC	CASSRQGPTSYGYTF
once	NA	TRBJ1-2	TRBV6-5	TGTGCCAGCAGCGGTTATGGACAGAATGAGGGCTACACCTTC	CASSGYGQNEGYTF
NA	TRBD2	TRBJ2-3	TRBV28	TGTGCCAGGGGGACTAGCGGAATTCGCCCAGATACGCAGTATTTT	CARGTSGIRPDTQYF
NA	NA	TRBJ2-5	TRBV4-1	TGCGCCAGCAGCCAAGAGCCAGGAGGCCGGGAGACCCAGTACTTC	CASSQEPGGRETQYF
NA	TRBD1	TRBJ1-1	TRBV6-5	TGTGCCAGCAGCCGTACACAGGGGCTAAACGCTGAAGCTTTCTTT	CASSRTQGLNAEAFF
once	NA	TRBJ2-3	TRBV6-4	TGTGCCAGCCCTAAGGAAGAGGAGTGGTGGGAAGATACGCAGTATTTT	CASPKEEEWWEDTQYF
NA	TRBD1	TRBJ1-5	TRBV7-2	TGTGCCAGCAGCTTGTACAGGGGCGAGAGCAATCAGCCCCAGCATTTT	CASSLYRGESNQPQHF
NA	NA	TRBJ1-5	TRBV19	TGTGCCAGTAGCAAGGGGCCAGACAATCAGCCCCAGCATTTT	CASSKGPDNQPQHF
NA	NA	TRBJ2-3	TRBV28	TGTGCCAGCAGCTGGGACGGCAAGGGGGCAGATACGCAGTATTTT	CASSWDGKGADTQYF
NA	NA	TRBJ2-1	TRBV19	TGTGCCAGTATTGGGGATGAGCAGTTCTTC	CASIGDEQFF
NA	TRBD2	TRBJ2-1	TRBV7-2	TGTGCCAGCAGCGGTTATAGCGGGAGAACCTCTACTATCTTC	CASSGYSGRTSTIF
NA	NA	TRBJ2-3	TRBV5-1	TGCGCCAGCAGCCTGACCACAGATACGCAGTATTTT	CASSLTTDTQYF
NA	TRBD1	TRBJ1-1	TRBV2	TGTGCCAGCAGTCCCGGGACAGGGATTGTTGAAGCTTTCTTT	CASSPGTGIVEAFF
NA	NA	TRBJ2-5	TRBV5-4	TGTGCCAGCAGCTTCGGCGGGTACCAAGAGACCCAGTACTTC	CASSFGGYQETQYF
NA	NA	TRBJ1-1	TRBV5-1	TGCGCCAGCAGCTTGACCGGGGACACTGAAGCTTTCTTT	CASSLTGDTEAFF
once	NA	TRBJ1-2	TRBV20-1	TGCAGTGCTAGAGCGTACGGCTACACCTTC	CSARAYGYTF
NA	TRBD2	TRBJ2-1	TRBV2	TGTGCCAGCAGTGAAGCCCGGACTAGCGGGGGGGCCCATGAGCAGTTCTTC	CASSEARTSGGAHEQFF
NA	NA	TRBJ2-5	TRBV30	TGTGCCTGGAGTGTCCGCGGACTCCAAGAGACCCAGTACTTC	CAWSVRGLQETQYF
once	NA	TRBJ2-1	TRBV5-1	TGCGCCAGCGTTCCAGAAGCGGTAGCGAATGAGCAGTTCTTC	CASVPEAVANEQFF
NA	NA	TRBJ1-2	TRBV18	TGTGCCAGCTCACCAGGCGCCACGCGCTATGGCTACACCTTC	CASSPGATRYGYTF
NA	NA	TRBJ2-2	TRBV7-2	TGTGCCAGCAGCTTAATGAGCGAAAACACCGGGGAGCTGTTTTTT	CASSLMSENTGELFF
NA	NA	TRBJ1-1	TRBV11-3	TGTGCCAGCAGCCCATGGACAGACACTGAAGCTTTCTTT	CASSPWTDTEAFF
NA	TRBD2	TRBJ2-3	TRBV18	TGTGCCAGCTCATCATCCCCTAGCGGGACAGATACGCAGTATTTT	CASSSSPSGTDTQYF
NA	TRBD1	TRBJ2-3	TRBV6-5	TGTGCCAGCAGTTCACAGGGGGCGCCGACAGATACGCAGTATTTT	CASSSQGAPTDTQYF
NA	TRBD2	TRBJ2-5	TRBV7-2	TGTGCCAGCAGCTTGGGACTAGCGAGCCAAGAGACCCAGTACTTC	CASSLGLASQETQYF